Below, 5 T cell receptor beta chains from the same sample are listed, as sequenced in a study of OX40 agonist ivuxolimab in advanced cancers. Libraries were prepared by immunoSEQ multiplex PCR; TCRdb keeps only in-frame clonotypes and omits some of them. Found here are some 26,000 clones, 70% to 90% of them singletons; the top ten hold about 30%. Here the sequenced sample was CD4+ or CD8+ T cells sorted from blood, taken in a trial of the OX40 agonist ivuxolimab. All receptors come from an adult with an advanced solid tumor such as melanoma, head and neck, liver or kidney cancer.

The chain combines TRBV28 with TRBJ2-5; 8 nucleotides match TRBD1. CDR3 length: 17 residues. Unmatched junction bases numbered 12, after V lost 5 bases and J lost 1 base. CDR1 and CDR2 from the germline V gene are MDHEN and SYDVKM. The DNA for the CDR3 is TGTGCCAGCAGTCCCCCCCCAGGGGGCGCGGGCCAAGAGACCCAGTACTTC. This codes for CASSPPPGGAGQETQYF.

The chain joins TRBV19 to TRBJ1-1, with 8 positions matching TRBD1. The CDR3 spans 14 residues. Germline V gives CDR1 LNHDA, CDR2 SQIVND (reference sequence). Trimming removed 8 bases from V and 0 bases from J; junction bases left unmatched: 5. The CDR3: CASGRQGMNTEAFF. The CDR3 coding sequence is TGTGCCAGTGGGAGACAGGGGATGAACACTGAAGCTTTCTTT.

CDR3 sequence (DNA): TGTGCCAGCAGCTTTGGAAACACCATATATTTT. This encodes CASSFGNTIYF. The rearrangement links TRBV11-3 to TRBJ1-3; D not resolved. Germline-derived CDR1 and CDR2 are SGHNT and YENEEA. The CDR3 totals 11 residues. Trimming stripped 3 bases from V and 3 bases from J, with 0 bases between.

J is TRBJ1-5 and V is TRBV11-3, with unresolved D. This CDR3 contains 13 residues. CDR1 is SGHNT and CDR2 is YENEEA in the germline V gene. Between the trimmed V and J ends, which lost 4 bases and 5 bases, there was a span of 9 bases. The CDR3 loop reads CASSWIEDQPQHF. The CDR3 bases are TGTGCCAGCAGCTGGATTGAGGATCAGCCCCAGCATTTT.

The rearrangement links TRBV12-5 to TRBJ2-2, with 12 bases that match TRBD2. The CDR3 has 16 residues. Per the germline V gene, CDR1 is LGHNT and CDR2 is FRNRAP. V dropped 5 bases and J dropped 3; count of bases not matched to a gene: 4. The CDR3 DNA sequence: TGTGCTAGTGGTCCTCGACTAGCGGGGGACACCGGGGAGCTGTTTTTT. The encoded protein is CASGPRLAGDTGELFF.